This TCR beta chain was sequenced in a study of OX40 agonist ivuxolimab in advanced cancers. The V end was cut by 3 bases, the J end by 9 bases, with 21 bases between. Germline values: CDR1 LGHNA, CDR2 YNFKEQ. This CDR3 is 16 amino acids long. Findings and caveats of the study: With doses of 0.1-3.0 mg/kg, partial responders showed among the lowest clonal expansion.

Generated by immunoSEQ multiplex PCR, the TCRdb table keeps only in-frame clones and is missing some. The top ten clones hold under 30% of a sample with about 27,000 clones, 75% to 90% of them seen once. Notes on this clone: Its specificity is unknown.

This sequence joins TRBV4-2 and TRBJ2-1; tentative D call: TRBD2 (5 bases). The sequencing used CD4+ or CD8+ T cells sorted from blood, collected in a trial of the OX40 agonist ivuxolimab. The source is an adult with an advanced solid tumor such as melanoma, head and neck, liver or kidney cancer. This chain's CDR3 is CASSQPLGEPSREQFF. The CDR3 DNA follows: TGTGCCAGCAGCCAGCCCCTCGGGGAGCCTTCCCGTGAGCAGTTCTTC.